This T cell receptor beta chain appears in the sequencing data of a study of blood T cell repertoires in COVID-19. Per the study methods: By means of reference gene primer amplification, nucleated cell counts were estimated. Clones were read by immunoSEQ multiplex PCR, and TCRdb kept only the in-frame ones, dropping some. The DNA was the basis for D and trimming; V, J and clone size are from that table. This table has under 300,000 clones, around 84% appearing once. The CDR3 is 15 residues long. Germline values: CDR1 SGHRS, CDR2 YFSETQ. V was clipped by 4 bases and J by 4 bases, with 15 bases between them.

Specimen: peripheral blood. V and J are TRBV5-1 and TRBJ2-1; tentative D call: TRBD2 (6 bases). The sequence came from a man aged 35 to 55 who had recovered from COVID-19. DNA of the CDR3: TGCGCCAGCAGCGTAATTAGCGGAAGATACAATGAGCAGTTCTTC. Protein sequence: CASSVISGRYNEQFF.